The 21 T cell receptor beta chains listed next were all sequenced from one sample in a study of T cells after yellow fever vaccination. TCRdb ran MiXCR on the 5' RACE reads and lists one entry per CDR3 protein. The profile shows around 340,000 distinct CDR3 sequences, over 8% of them singletons. Source: PBMCs, taken on the day of the first yellow fever vaccination. These receptors were collected from a man younger than 35 who received the YFV17D yellow fever vaccine.

This clonotype turned up a few times. V is TRBV2 and J is TRBJ1-5; a possible D gene is TRBD1 (5 bases). Germline lookup yields CDR1 SNHLY and CDR2 FYNNEI. V lost 1 base to trimming and J lost 6 bases, with 19 bases between them. The length of the CDR3 is 17 residues. The DNA of the CDR3 is TGTGCCAGCAGTGAAGAGGGGTCCCCACCCCCCCGTCAGCCCCAGCATTTT. This sequence encodes CASSEEGSPPPRQPQHF.

In this sample, this clonotype turned up once. A read error may account for a junction end that differs from germline. The chain is built from TRBV27 and TRBJ2-2, with 12 bases aligning to TRBD2. The CDR3 extends over 20 amino acids. The germline V gene has CDR1 MNHEY and CDR2 SMNVEV (reference sequence). The DNA for the CDR3 is TGTGTCAGCAGTTTATCTTTACCGGGACTAGCGGGCCCGAACACCGGGGAGCTGTTTTTT. Amino acid sequence: CVSSLSLPGLAGPNTGELFF.

This clonotype was found many times. The J gene is TRBJ2-7, the V gene TRBV5-1; D is unresolved. The CDR3 is 15 residues long. V lost 0 bases and J lost 2, with 12 bases in between. Germline values: CDR1 SGHRS, CDR2 YFSETQ. This chain's CDR3 is CASSLEWGNTYEQYF. The CDR3 bases are TGCGCCAGCAGCTTGGAGTGGGGAAATACCTACGAGCAGTACTTC.

This clonotype appeared a few times. The CDR3 sequence is CASSFSVGQETQYF. The DNA of the CDR3 is TGCGCCAGCAGCTTCTCCGTGGGGCAAGAGACCCAGTACTTC. The chain combines TRBV5-1 with TRBJ2-5; D remains ambiguous. V lost 2 bases, J lost 2 bases, and 10 bases lay in between. The germline gives CDR1 SGHRS, CDR2 YFSETQ. The CDR3 has 14 amino acids.

This clonotype has a handful of counts. This chain links TRBV6-5 with TRBJ1-2; D gene unclear. Germline V gives CDR1 MNHEY, CDR2 SVGAGI. This CDR3 spans 16 amino acids. V lost 0 bases and J lost 3, with 14 bases in between. The CDR3 coding sequence is TGTGCCAGCAGTTACTCTCAGCTAAGGTTTTACTATGGCTACACCTTC. Encoded protein: CASSYSQLRFYYGYTF.

This clonotype was seen only a few times. At one end the junction does not follow the germline gene, possibly because of a read error. This chain links TRBV20-1 with TRBJ2-1; no firm D call. Germline V lookup: CDR1 DFQATT, CDR2 SNEGSKA (reference sequence). The CDR3 loop spans 11 amino acids. The CDR3 spells CSASGLTERFF. CDR3 bases: TGCAGTGCTAGCGGGCTGACGGAGCGGTTCTTC.

CDR3 sequence reads: CASSTRPTGVLADTQYF. As DNA, the CDR3 is TGTGCCAGCAGTACAAGACCGACAGGGGTTCTGGCAGATACGCAGTATTTT. The J gene is TRBJ2-3, the V gene TRBV7-6; TRBD1 aligns across 8 bases. Per germline, CDR1 SGHVS and CDR2 FNYEAQ. This CDR3 contains 17 residues. V shed 6 bases and J 4 bases; nucleotides not matched to a gene: 15.

This clonotype came up a few times. The rearrangement uses TRBV9 and TRBJ1-1; TRBD1 is a possible D gene (6 bases). In germline, CDR1 is SGDLS, CDR2 YYNGEE. V lost 2 bases to trimming and J lost 0 bases, with 17 bases between them. This CDR3 spans 17 amino acids. CDR3 region: CASSVGEGGSLNTEAFF. CDR3 DNA: TGTGCCAGCAGCGTGGGGGAGGGGGGCTCCCTGAACACTGAAGCTTTCTTT.

The table lists this clonotype with a few counts. J is TRBJ2-3 and V is TRBV20-1, with D possibly matching TRBD2 (6 bases). Germline V gene lookup returns CDR1 DFQATT and CDR2 SNEGSKA (reference sequence). CDR3 size: 15 residues. The V end was cut by 0 bases, the J end by 1 base, with 11 bases between. CDR3 coding DNA: TGCAGTGCTAGAGATGGGGGGAAGGGCACAGATACGCAGTATTTT. It codes for CSARDGGKGTDTQYF.

A note on this clonotype: A much larger clone is a single base away; this may be a read error. The chain is built from TRBV4-2 and TRBJ2-7; a possible D gene is TRBD1 (5 bases). CDR1 LGHNA and CDR2 YNFKEQ come from the germline V gene. The CDR3 is 12 amino acids. V was trimmed by 2 bases and J by 3 bases, leaving 5 bases between them. The CDR3, as DNA: TGTGCCAGCAGCCAAAGGGGCTACGAGCAGTACTTC. Its translation: CASSQRGYEQYF.

This clonotype was recorded at least ten times. This chain uses TRBV4-3 with TRBJ2-2, with D uncertain. Trimming shortened V by 4 bases and J by 0 bases, and 9 bases separated the two germline ends. The CDR3 runs 15 residues. CDR1 and CDR2 from the germline V gene are LGHNA and YSLEER. The CDR3 protein is CASSLGYPNTGELFF. For the CDR3, the DNA is TGCGCCAGCAGCCTCGGCTACCCGAACACCGGGGAGCTGTTTTTT.

This clonotype was seen once. A much larger clone differs from this one at a single base, so this may be a read error. This chain links TRBV7-2 with TRBJ2-5; 9 positions match TRBD2. With 5 bases clipped from V and 3 bases from J, the junction kept 10 bases outside the gene matches. The CDR3 totals 16 residues. Germline V lookup: CDR1 SGHTA, CDR2 FQGNSA. The DNA for the CDR3 is TGTGCCAGCAGCCACCGCGGGCGGGGGGGAAAAGAGACCCAGTACTTC. Protein product: CASSHRGRGGKETQYF.

This sequence joins TRBV5-4 and TRBJ2-1, with TRBD1 matching 7 bases. V was pared by 4 bases and J by 0 bases, with 7 bases of the junction left unmatched. The CDR3 is 16 amino acids. CDR1 and CDR2 (germline): SGHNT, YYREEE (reference sequence). The CDR3 here is CASSGGQESSYNEQFF. For the CDR3, the DNA is TGTGCCAGCAGCGGAGGACAGGAGAGCTCCTACAATGAGCAGTTCTTC.

This chain links TRBV18 with TRBJ1-2, with 8 bases aligning to TRBD1. The CDR3 is 14 amino acids. V shed 4 bases, J shed 4 bases, and the junction held 5 bases outside the gene matches. Per the germline V gene, CDR1 is KGHSH and CDR2 is LQKENI. The CDR3 region is CASSLGGTGYGYTF. CDR3 coding DNA: TGTGCCAGCTCACTCGGCGGGACAGGCTATGGCTACACCTTC.

This chain joins TRBV7-6 and TRBJ2-1; TRBD1 matches at 9 bases. The trim removed 3 bases at V and 0 bases at J, leaving 3 bases unmatched. The CDR3 extends over 16 amino acids. Germline assignment: CDR1 SGHVS and CDR2 FNYEAQ. The CDR3 loop reads CASSLNRGLSYNEQFF. In nucleotides, the CDR3 is TGTGCCAGCAGCTTGAACAGGGGGCTCTCCTACAATGAGCAGTTCTTC.

The table lists this clonotype with a few counts. The chain uses TRBV4-3 and TRBJ1-6, with unresolved D. Trimming cost V 0 bases and J 10 bases, with 13 bases left between them. Germline V gives CDR1 LGHNA, CDR2 YSLEER. The CDR3 runs to 15 residues. This chain's CDR3 is CASSQEGKGWSPLHF. As DNA, the CDR3 is TGCGCCAGCAGCCAAGAAGGGAAAGGGTGGTCACCCCTCCACTTT.

This clonotype showed up just a few times. The chain employs TRBV6-5 and TRBJ2-2; D is unresolved. Germline CDR1 and CDR2: MNHEY and SVGAGI. CDR3 length: 13 amino acids. The V gene lost 2 bases and the J gene lost 8 bases, with 9 bases spanning the gap. This CDR3 reads CASSYVSAGELFF. In DNA form, the CDR3 reads TGTGCCAGCAGTTACGTGTCCGCGGGGGAGCTGTTTTTT.

This clonotype has at least ten counts. The rearrangement joins TRBV7-2 to TRBJ1-1; TRBD1 might be the D (5 bases). This CDR3 spans 12 amino acids. Germline CDR1 and CDR2: SGHTA and FQGNSA. V was clipped by 6 bases and J by 10 bases, with 15 bases between them. CDR3 sequence reads: CASRRDVGSAFF. The DNA of the CDR3 is TGTGCCAGCAGACGGGACGTAGGATCAGCTTTCTTT.

This clonotype was observed a handful of times. The chain joins TRBV7-2 to TRBJ2-5; D possibly corresponds to TRBD2 (7 bases). CDR3 length: 15 amino acids. Trimming removed 6 bases at V and 4 bases at J, with 18 bases between. Germline assignment: CDR1 SGHTA and CDR2 FQGNSA. CDR3 nucleotide sequence: TGTGCCAGCAGAGGGATCCGGGGGGCTGTAGAGACCCAGTACTTC. The encoded protein is CASRGIRGAVETQYF.

This clonotype was recorded a few times. The chain joins TRBV4-1 to TRBJ2-2; 7 bases agree with TRBD2. Germline V CDR1 and CDR2: MGHRA, YSYEKL. Germline trimming cut 1 base from V and 3 bases from J; bases unmatched to any gene: 8. The CDR3 extends over 17 amino acids. Here the CDR3 DNA reads TGCGCCAGCAGCCAAGCGTTTGCGGGGGTCCACACCGGGGAGCTGTTTTTT. Protein product: CASSQAFAGVHTGELFF.

This clonotype was counted a few times. The V call is TRBV7-2, the J call TRBJ2-1, with D perhaps matching TRBD2 (6 bases). CDR1 is SGHTA, CDR2 FQGNSA, per germline. CDR3 length equals 14 residues. Deletions cut 10 bases from V and 2 bases from J, with 15 bases between. The CDR3 DNA follows: TGTGCCACCGGGCCAGCGGGTACCTACAATGAGCAGTTCTTC. Amino acids: CATGPAGTYNEQFF.